This TCR beta chain came from a study of OX40 agonist ivuxolimab in advanced cancers. Study-wide results and caveats: Clonal expansion among partial responders at 0.1-3.0 mg/kg ranked near the lowest.

CDR1 is SGHAT, CDR2 FQNNGV, per germline. There are 17 residues in the CDR3. V dropped 2 bases and J dropped 5; count of bases not matched to a gene: 10. Method: immunoSEQ multiplex PCR; TCRdb's copy keeps in-frame clones and lacks some. The table has around 80,000 clones, around 90% seen once. Peripheral blood came from all dose cohorts at three timepoints. Comment on this clone: Its antigen is as yet unknown.

The sample was CD4+ or CD8+ T cells sorted from blood, taken in a trial of the OX40 agonist ivuxolimab. The TCR comes from an adult with an advanced solid tumor such as melanoma, head and neck, liver or kidney cancer. This chain joins TRBV11-2 and TRBJ2-5, with 11 positions matching TRBD2. Written as DNA, the CDR3 is TGTGCCAGCAGCTTATTATTAGCGGGGGGGCCCGAGGAGACCCAGTACTTC. Protein: CASSLLLAGGPEETQYF.